The clone carrying this T cell receptor beta chain showed up just a few times. Its antigen is not known. Survey-level TCR-beta sequencing used DNA from CEF-cultured naive and memory CD4+ T cells. The assay was immunoSEQ multiplex PCR, and TCRdb's table has in-frame clones only and misses some. Among tens of thousands of clones listed, roughly 73% were seen once. The data were obtained in a study of CD4 T cells in relation to SARS-CoV-2 and coronaviruses. Germline V gene sequence: CDR1 SQVTM, CDR2 ANQGSEA. This CDR3 spans 11 amino acids. Trimming left V 7 bases short and J 4 bases short, with 7 bases between. Broader study findings: No donor gave both pre-pandemic and post-infection samples.

This sequence originates from an adult with COVID-19. The genes are TRBV29-1 and TRBJ2-2; D is perhaps TRBD2 (5 bases). Sequencing input: memory CD4+ T cells from PBMCs, cultured in vitro. The DNA for the CDR3 is TGCAGCGCTACTAGCACCGGGGAGCTGTTTTTT. It is translated as CSATSTGELFF.